This TCR beta chain was profiled in a study of cytotoxic CD8 clonotypes in ibrutinib-treated CLL. Method: immunoSEQ multiplex PCR; TCRdb's copy keeps in-frame clones and lacks some. Seen here are over 110,000 clones, 85% to 95% observed once, and the top ten hold 11%. CDR1 is SGHTA, CDR2 FQGTGA, per germline. The CDR3 sequence is 15 residues long. V lost 5 bases, J lost 5 bases, and 8 bases stayed unmatched. The count of this clone is one. The source was PBMCs, collected after 12 months of ibrutinib treatment. The receptor was derived from a human donor with chronic lymphocytic leukemia. The V call is TRBV7-3, the J call TRBJ2-3; 9 bases are shared with TRBD2. CDR3: CASSTIAGVRDTQYF. CDR3 coding DNA: TGTGCCAGCAGCACCATAGCGGGAGTGAGAGATACGCAGTATTTT.